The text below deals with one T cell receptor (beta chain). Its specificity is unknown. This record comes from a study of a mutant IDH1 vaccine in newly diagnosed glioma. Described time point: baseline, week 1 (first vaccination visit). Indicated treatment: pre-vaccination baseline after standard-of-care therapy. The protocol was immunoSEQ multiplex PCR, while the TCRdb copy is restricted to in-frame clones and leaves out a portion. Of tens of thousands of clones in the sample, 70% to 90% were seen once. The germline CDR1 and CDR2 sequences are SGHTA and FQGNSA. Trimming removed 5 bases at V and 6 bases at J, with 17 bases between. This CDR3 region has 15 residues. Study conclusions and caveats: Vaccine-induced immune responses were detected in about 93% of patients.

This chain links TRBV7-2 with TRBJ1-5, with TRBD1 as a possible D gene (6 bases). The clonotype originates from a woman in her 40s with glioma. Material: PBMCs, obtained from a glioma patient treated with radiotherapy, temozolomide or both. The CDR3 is CASSATGGGSQPQHF. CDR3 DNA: TGTGCCAGCAGCGCTACCGGGGGCGGGAGTCAGCCCCAGCATTTT.